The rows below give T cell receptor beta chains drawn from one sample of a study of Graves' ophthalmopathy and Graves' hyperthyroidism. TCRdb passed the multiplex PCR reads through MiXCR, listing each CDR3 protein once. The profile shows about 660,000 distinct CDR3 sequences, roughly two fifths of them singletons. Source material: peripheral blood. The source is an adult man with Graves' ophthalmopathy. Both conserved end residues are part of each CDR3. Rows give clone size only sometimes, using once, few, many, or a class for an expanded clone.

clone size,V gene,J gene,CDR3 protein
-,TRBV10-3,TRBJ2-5,CAISLVGLAATPGETQYF
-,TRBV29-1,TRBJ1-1,CSEMGNTEAFF
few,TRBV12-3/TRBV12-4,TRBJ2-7,CASSKRGDYEQYF
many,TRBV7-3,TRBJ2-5,CASSLEGAHSRGEETQYF
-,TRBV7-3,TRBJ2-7,CASSSQWGRPSYEQYF
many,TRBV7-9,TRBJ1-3,CASSFDSSGNTIYF
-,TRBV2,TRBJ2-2,CASRERVDTGELFF
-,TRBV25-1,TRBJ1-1,CASSVRQGENTEAFF
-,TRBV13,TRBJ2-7,CASRTTGGPYEQYF
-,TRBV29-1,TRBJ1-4,CSVAPSGATNEKLFF
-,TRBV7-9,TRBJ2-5,CASSSSGLGQETQYF
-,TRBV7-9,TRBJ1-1,CASSLSGATGSTEAFF
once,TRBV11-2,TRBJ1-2,CASSLDRDRGGYTF
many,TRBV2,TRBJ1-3,CASMSPGNTIYF
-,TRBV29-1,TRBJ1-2,CNLGVFYDYTF
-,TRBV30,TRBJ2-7,CALDRGGYEQYF
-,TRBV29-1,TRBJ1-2,CSLAGAYGYTF
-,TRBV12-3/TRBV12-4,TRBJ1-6,CASSSGGSYNSPLHF
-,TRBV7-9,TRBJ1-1,CASRIQEAFF
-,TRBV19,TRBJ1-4,CASRPGQGAGEKLFF
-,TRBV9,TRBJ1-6,CASSHGGLLQGSNSPLHF
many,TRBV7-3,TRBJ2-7,CASSRTSGSSSYEQYF
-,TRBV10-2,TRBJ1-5,CASSERTGGSETQHF
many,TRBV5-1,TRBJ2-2,CASSRQKDLRNTGELFF
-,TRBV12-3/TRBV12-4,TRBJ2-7,CGTSRYEQYF
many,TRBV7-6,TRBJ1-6,CASSLAGYSPLHF
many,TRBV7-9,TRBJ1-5,CASSLGQGPNQPQHF
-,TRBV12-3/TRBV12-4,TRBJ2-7,CASRSADPSGSSYEQYF
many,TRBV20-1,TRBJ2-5,CSALENDPTDARETQYF